The clone carrying this TCR beta chain was counted ten times or more. Using its own MiXCR run on the 5' RACE reads, TCRdb lists one record per CDR3 protein. The repertoire consists of some 140,000 distinct CDR3 sequences, with about an eighth occurring once and the leading ten covering about 4%. The record originates from a study of CD8 T cells in ankylosing spondylitis. The CDR3 is 14 amino acids. In germline, CDR1 is SEHNR, CDR2 FQNEAQ (reference sequence). The V gene lost 7 bases and the J gene lost 4 bases, with 14 bases spanning the gap. The chain joins TRBV7-9 to TRBJ1-3; D uncertain. The sequenced material came from blood, either unsorted or a sorted T cell fraction (not recorded which). The TCR was taken from a female donor with ankylosing spondylitis or in good health (not recorded which). As DNA, the CDR3 is TGTGCCAGCAACCTTCGCCAGCGGGGAAACACCATATATTTT. Amino acid sequence: CASNLRQRGNTIYF.